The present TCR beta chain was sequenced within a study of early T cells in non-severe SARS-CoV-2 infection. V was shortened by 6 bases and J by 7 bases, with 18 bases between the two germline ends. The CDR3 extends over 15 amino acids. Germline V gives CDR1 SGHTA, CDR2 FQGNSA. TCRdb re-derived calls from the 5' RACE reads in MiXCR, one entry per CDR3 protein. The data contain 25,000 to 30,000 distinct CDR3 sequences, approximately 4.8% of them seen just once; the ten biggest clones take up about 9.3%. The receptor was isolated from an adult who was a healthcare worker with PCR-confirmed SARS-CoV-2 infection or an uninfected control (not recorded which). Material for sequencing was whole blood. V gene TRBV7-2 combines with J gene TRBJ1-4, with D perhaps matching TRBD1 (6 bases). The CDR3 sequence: CASRPGRGPAEKLFF. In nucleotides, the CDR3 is TGTGCCAGCAGACCTGGCCGGGGGCCTGCTGAAAAACTGTTTTTT.